These T cell receptor beta chains were read from a single sample in a study of sequential checkpoint blockade in melanoma. The assay was immunoSEQ multiplex PCR, and TCRdb's table has in-frame clones only and misses some. The table has approximately 34,000 clones, roughly 86% seen once. The input for sequencing was CD8+ T cells sorted from blood (inferred from file names), taken from a patient given nivolumab and ipilimumab in sequence. These receptors were obtained from a human donor with melanoma. Both conserved end residues are part of each CDR3. The order of the fields is V gene, J gene, clone size, D gene, CDR3 protein, CDR3 DNA. The D gene is left open where the match is weak. Clone size is stated in some rows and not others, as once, few, many or a class when expanded.

>TRBV28|TRBJ1-1|.|.
CASSLSPRGNTEAFF
TGTGCCAGCAGTTTGAGCCCCAGGGGGAACACTGAAGCTTTCTTT
>TRBV7-9|TRBJ2-1|.|TRBD2
CASRALAGHNEQFF
TGTGCCAGCAGGGCCTTAGCGGGGCACAATGAGCAGTTCTTC
>TRBV5-1|TRBJ1-1|.|TRBD1
CASSLNTGAATEAFF
TGCGCCAGCAGCTTGAACACAGGGGCGGCCACTGAAGCTTTCTTT
>TRBV5-1|TRBJ1-5|.|TRBD1
CASSSGQGSDQPQHF
TGCGCCAGCAGCTCGGGACAGGGAAGCGATCAGCCCCAGCATTTT
>TRBV10-3|TRBJ2-1|.|TRBD1
CAISDPGTGNNEQFF
TGTGCCATCAGTGACCCCGGGACAGGCAACAATGAGCAGTTCTTC
>TRBV6-4|TRBJ1-2|.|TRBD1
CASSLTYGQGGYSGYTF
TGTGCCAGCAGCCTAACTTACGGACAGGGCGGTTATTCTGGCTACACCTTC
>TRBV11-2|TRBJ2-7|.|TRBD1
CASSTARDRAYEQYF
TGTGCCAGCAGCACTGCCCGGGACAGGGCCTACGAGCAGTACTTC
>TRBV11-2|TRBJ2-7|.|.
CASSPSSSEQYF
TGTGCCAGCAGCCCCAGTTCCAGCGAGCAGTACTTC
>TRBV29-1|TRBJ1-2|.|.
CSVAASNGYTF
TGCAGCGTCGCGGCGTCGAATGGCTACACCTTC
>TRBV5-6|TRBJ2-2|.|TRBD1
CASSHPGQGNTGELFF
TGTGCCAGCAGCCACCCGGGACAGGGGAACACCGGGGAGCTGTTTTTT
>TRBV7-8|TRBJ2-7|few|TRBD2
CASSLSGGEIYEQYF
TGTGCCAGCAGCTTAAGCGGGGGGGAAATCTACGAGCAGTACTTC
>TRBV6-5|TRBJ1-4|.|.
CASSFDSYPNEKLFF
TGTGCCAGCAGTTTTGACAGCTACCCTAATGAAAAACTGTTTTTT
>TRBV27|TRBJ2-3|once|TRBD2
CASSLTLAGTASTDTQYF
TGTGCCAGCAGTTTAACACTAGCGGGGACCGCCAGCACAGATACGCAGTATTTT
>TRBV5-1|TRBJ2-1|.|.
CASSLPGLEQFF
TGCGCCAGCAGCTTGCCCGGGTTGGAGCAGTTCTTC
>TRBV7-9|TRBJ2-7|.|.
CASSGTGSYEQYF
TGTGCCAGCAGCGGTACAGGGTCCTACGAGCAGTACTTC
>TRBV5-1|TRBJ1-2|.|TRBD1
CASSFGTGVLTGGYTF
TGCGCCAGCAGCTTTGGGACAGGGGTCCTCACGGGGGGCTACACCTTC
>TRBV27|TRBJ2-7|.|.
CASSPGQYEQYF
TGTGCCAGCAGCCCCGGACAGTACGAGCAGTACTTC
>TRBV7-6|TRBJ2-7|few|TRBD2
CASSLGASGYSYEQYF
TGTGCCAGCAGCTTAGGGGCTAGCGGTTACTCCTACGAGCAGTACTTC
>TRBV4-1|TRBJ2-2|.|.
CASSGVNTGELFF
TGCGCCAGCAGTGGAGTTAACACCGGGGAGCTGTTTTTT
>TRBV7-3|TRBJ2-7|.|.
CASSVDYYEQYF
TGTGCCAGCAGCGTCGACTACTACGAGCAGTACTTC
>TRBV4-1|TRBJ2-5|.|.
CASSHQGQETQYF
TGCGCCAGCAGCCACCAGGGTCAAGAGACCCAGTACTTC
>TRBV27|TRBJ2-1|.|TRBD2
CASSYRGGTNEQFF
TGTGCCAGCAGTTACCGGGGGGGGACGAATGAGCAGTTCTTC
>TRBV28|TRBJ1-1|few|TRBD1
CASSLSGQGDTEAFF
TGTGCCAGCAGTTTATCGGGACAGGGTGACACTGAAGCTTTCTTT
>TRBV7-9|TRBJ2-2|.|.
CASSLGSGELFF
TGTGCCAGCAGCTTAGGCAGCGGGGAGCTGTTTTTT
>TRBV7-9|TRBJ1-1|few|.
CASETGMNTEAFF
TGTGCCAGCGAAACAGGAATGAACACTGAAGCTTTCTTT
>TRBV5-5|TRBJ2-7|.|.
CASSLVGGGFHEQYF
TGTGCCAGCAGCTTGGTAGGAGGGGGCTTCCACGAGCAGTACTTC
>TRBV27|TRBJ2-1|once|.
CASSLGLHNEQFF
TGTGCCAGCAGTTTGGGACTTCACAATGAGCAGTTCTTC
>TRBV27|TRBJ2-2|.|TRBD2
CASRPSGSYTGELFF
TGTGCCAGCAGACCTAGCGGGAGTTACACCGGGGAGCTGTTTTTT
>TRBV7-9|TRBJ2-7|.|.
CASSPPGTPPAVQYF
TGTGCCAGCAGCCCACCCGGGACACCTCCGGCTGTGCAGTACTTC
>TRBV19|TRBJ2-7|.|.
CASSIGQGPHEQYF
TGTGCCAGTAGTATAGGGCAGGGTCCCCACGAGCAGTACTTC
>TRBV5-8|TRBJ2-4|.|TRBD1
CASSVDRDQRF
TGTGCCAGCAGCGTGGACAGGGACCAGCGCTTC
>TRBV19|TRBJ2-1|.|.
CASSTGTYAVYNEQFF
TGTGCCAGTAGTACAGGGACATATGCGGTTTACAATGAGCAGTTCTTC
>TRBV7-9|TRBJ2-7|.|TRBD2
CASTPPEAGAYEQYF
TGTGCCAGCACCCCACCAGAAGCGGGAGCTTACGAGCAGTACTTC
>TRBV4-1|TRBJ2-3|.|TRBD2
CASSQTASGSGGPDTQYF
TGCGCCAGCAGCCAAACAGCTAGCGGGAGTGGGGGACCAGATACGCAGTATTTT